This TCR beta chain was identified in a study of beta chain features in type 1 diabetes. Every isolated RNA sample was fully reverse transcribed, so sequencing captured expressed TCRB transcripts. About 3.57 million reads, on average, came from each naive, central memory and regulatory T cell sample. Clones were sequenced by immunoSEQ multiplex PCR, and TCRdb holds only the in-frame ones, with some missing. The repertoire holds roughly 150,000 clones, with about 9.1% as singletons. The CDR3 is 13 residues long. Trimming shortened V by 0 bases and J by 9 bases, and 12 bases separated the two germline ends. Germline lookup yields CDR1 GTSNPN and CDR2 SVGIG (reference sequence). Sampling consisted of one heparinised blood draw per donor, averaging about 116 mL. CD45RO/CCR7/CD25/CD127/CD95/CD27 separated CD4+ naive, central memory, regulatory and stem cell-like memory cells by sorting.

Sequenced material: central memory CD4+ T cells from blood. The genes are TRBV30 and TRBJ2-1, with a possible D match to TRBD2 (5 bases). The TCR comes from a woman aged 18-30 years in good health. CDR3 in amino acids: CAWSVEIRGEQFF. The CDR3 nucleotides read TGTGCCTGGAGTGTTGAAATCCGGGGTGAGCAGTTCTTC.